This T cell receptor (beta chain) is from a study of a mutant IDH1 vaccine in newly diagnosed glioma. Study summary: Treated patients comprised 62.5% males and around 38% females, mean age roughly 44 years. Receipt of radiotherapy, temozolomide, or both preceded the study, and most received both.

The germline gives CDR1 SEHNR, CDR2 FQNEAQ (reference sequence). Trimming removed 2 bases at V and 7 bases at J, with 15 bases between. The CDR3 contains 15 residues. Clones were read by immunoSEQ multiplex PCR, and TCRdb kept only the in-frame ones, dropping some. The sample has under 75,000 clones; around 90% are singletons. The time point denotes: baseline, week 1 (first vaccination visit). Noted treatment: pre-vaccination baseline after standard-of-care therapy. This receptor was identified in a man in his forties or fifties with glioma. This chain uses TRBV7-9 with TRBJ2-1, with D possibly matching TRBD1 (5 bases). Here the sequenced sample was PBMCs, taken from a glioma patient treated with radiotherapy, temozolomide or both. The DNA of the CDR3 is TGTGCCAGCAGCTTACAGGGTCTCGGCATGAATGAGCAGTTCTTC. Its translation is CASSLQGLGMNEQFF.